Below are 21 T cell receptor beta chains sequenced from a single sample in a study of T cells in tuberculosis. Profiled with immunoSEQ multiplex PCR; TCRdb holds only in-frame clones, not every one. Of under 45,000 clones in the sample, 95% were seen once. Sequencing input: PBMCs. All receptors derive from a donor under 30 with latent tuberculosis or without tuberculosis infection.

The chain joins TRBV30 to TRBJ2-7; perhaps TRBD2 as D (6 bases). From germline, CDR1 is GTSNPN and CDR2 SVGIG (reference sequence). The CDR3 loop spans 15 amino acids. The V and J ends lost 2 bases and 0 bases respectively, with 14 bases between them. The CDR3 bases are TGTGCCTGGAGTTCTGGAGGGAGGAGCTCCTACGAGCAGTACTTC. Residues: CAWSSGGRSSYEQYF.

The chain combines TRBV28 with TRBJ2-1; maybe TRBD1 (5 bases). V was pared by 6 bases and J by 4 bases, with 16 bases between. CDR1 is MDHEN, CDR2 SYDVKM, per germline. The CDR3 totals 15 residues. CDR3 nucleotides: TGTGCCAGCAGGATGGGGCTAACGATATACAATGAGCAGTTCTTC. This sequence encodes CASRMGLTIYNEQFF.

The chain uses TRBV7-2 and TRBJ1-2; 8 bases align to TRBD1. J lost 9 bases, V lost 3 bases, and 6 bases had no gene match. This CDR3 has 13 residues. Germline assignment: CDR1 SGHTA and CDR2 FQGNSA. DNA of the CDR3: TGTGCCAGCAGCTTGGACAGGGACGGTAGCTACACCTTC. Translating gives CASSLDRDGSYTF.

The chain's CDR3 is CASSRDSYSYEQYF. CDR3 DNA sequence: TGTGCCAGCAGCCGGGACAGCTACTCCTACGAGCAGTACTTC. The chain couples TRBV11-3 to TRBJ2-7; 7 bases are shared with TRBD1. Germline V lookup: CDR1 SGHNT, CDR2 YENEEA. There are 14 residues in the CDR3. J lost 0 bases, V lost 5 bases, and 4 bases had no gene match. The full variable domain, in which reference TRBV11-3 and TRBJ2-7 provide the parts outside the CDR3, is EAGVVQSPRYKIIEKKQPVAFWCNPISGHNTLYWYLQNLGQGPELLIRYENEEAVDDSQLPKDRFSAERLKGVDSTLKIQPAELGDSAVYLCASSRDSYSYEQYFGPGTRLTVT.

The sample holds one count of this clone. The chain combines TRBV5-5 with TRBJ1-2, with TRBD1 as a possible D gene (6 bases). From germline, CDR1 is SGHKS and CDR2 YYEKEE (reference sequence). With 0 bases removed from V and 7 bases from J, the gap between germline ends came to 10 bases. The CDR3 length is 13 residues. CDR3 in amino acids: CASSLDRVIGYTF. The CDR3 DNA reads as TGTGCCAGCAGCTTGGACAGGGTCATTGGCTACACCTTC.

This chain links TRBV7-9 with TRBJ2-7, with 7 bases identical to TRBD2. The ends lost 0 bases at V and 5 bases at J; junction bases unmatched: 1. The germline CDR1 and CDR2 sequences are SEHNR and FQNEAQ (reference sequence). The CDR3 totals 13 residues. The CDR3 reads CASSLAGGDEQYF. As DNA, the CDR3 is TGTGCCAGCAGCTTAGCGGGAGGGGACGAGCAGTACTTC.

This clone was found once. V and J are TRBV7-6 and TRBJ2-3; the D gene is possibly TRBD2 (7 bases). The CDR3 is made up of 18 amino acids. Per the germline V gene, CDR1 is SGHVS and CDR2 is FNYEAQ. Trimming removed 0 bases from V and 6 bases from J, with 22 bases in between. This CDR3 is CASSLATWGGGHLDTQYF. The CDR3, as DNA: TGTGCCAGCAGCTTAGCGACTTGGGGCGGGGGCCACCTGGATACGCAGTATTTT.

The genes are TRBV6-6 and TRBJ2-1; 10 bases line up with TRBD2. The germline V gene has CDR1 MNHNY and CDR2 SVGAGI (reference sequence). The CDR3 loop spans 16 amino acids. The J segment lost 6 bases and the V segment lost 2 bases, leaving 7 bases of the junction unmatched. CDR3 nucleotides: TGTGCCAGCAGTTACCCCATGAAGCGGGGGGGCAATGAGCAGTTCTTC. It translates to CASSYPMKRGGNEQFF.

This chain links TRBV29-1 with TRBJ2-7, with D possibly being TRBD2 (7 bases). Trimming took off 5 bases at V and 0 bases at J, with 14 bases between the two ends. Germline CDR1 is SQVTM and CDR2 is ANQGSEA. The CDR3 covers 14 residues. CDR3 loop: CSVRLADSSYEQYF. The DNA of the CDR3 is TGCAGCGTTCGGCTAGCGGACAGCTCCTACGAGCAGTACTTC.

This chain uses TRBV7-6 with TRBJ1-2, with 7 positions matching TRBD1. Germline CDR1 is SGHVS and CDR2 is FNYEAQ. The CDR3 totals 16 residues. The trim removed 0 bases at V and 3 bases at J, leaving 7 bases unmatched. The CDR3 DNA reads as TGTGCCAGCAGCTTAGCGCAGGACAGGCGTGACTATGGCTACACCTTC. Amino acids: CASSLAQDRRDYGYTF.

The V call is TRBV2, the J call TRBJ2-5, with 8 positions matching TRBD2. Trimming took 3 bases from V and 5 from J; bases not matched to a gene: 5. This CDR3 contains 14 residues. The germline V gene encodes CDR1 SNHLY and CDR2 FYNNEI. The CDR3 DNA reads as TGTGCCAGCAGTGACGGGAGGGTTGCCGAGACCCAGTACTTC. Protein product: CASSDGRVAETQYF.

This chain uses TRBV5-1 with TRBJ2-5, with a possible D match to TRBD2 (6 bases). The CDR3 is 13 residues long. CDR1 is SGHRS, CDR2 YFSETQ, per germline. V was trimmed by 6 bases and J by 2 bases, leaving 11 bases between them. The CDR3 DNA follows: TGCGCCAGCACCAGGGACTTTCAAGAGACCCAGTACTTC. Translated: CASTRDFQETQYF.

J is TRBJ1-1 and V is TRBV6-1, with D possibly being TRBD1 (6 bases). CDR1 and CDR2 from the germline V gene are MNHNS and SASEGT. V was shortened by 2 bases and J by 5 bases, with 18 bases between the two germline ends. This CDR3 contains 16 residues. The CDR3 DNA is TGTGCCAGCAGTGAAAGGTCGGCAGGGGATGAAACTGAAGCTTTCTTT. It translates to CASSERSAGDETEAFF.

The V and J genes are TRBV2 and TRBJ1-5, with 7 nucleotides matching TRBD1. Per germline, CDR1 SNHLY and CDR2 FYNNEI. CDR3 length: 13 residues. V lost 5 bases, J lost 4 bases, and 2 bases stayed unmatched. The CDR3 is CASSPDRNQPQHF. CDR3 sequence (DNA): TGTGCCAGCAGTCCGGACAGGAATCAGCCCCAGCATTTT.

The J gene is TRBJ2-2, the V gene TRBV7-9; D possibly corresponds to TRBD1 (5 bases). This CDR3 comprises 16 residues. Germline V gene data show CDR1 as SEHNR and CDR2 as FQNEAQ (reference sequence). V lost 7 bases and J lost 1, with 16 bases in between. CDR3 sequence: CASTLQRQGNTGELFF. The CDR3 DNA sequence: TGTGCCAGCACTCTTCAACGGCAGGGGAACACCGGGGAGCTGTTTTTT.

J is TRBJ1-1 and V is TRBV7-2; D remains ambiguous. The ends were cut back, 5 bases at V and 1 base at J, with 20 bases in the middle. Germline-derived CDR1 and CDR2 are SGHTA and FQGNSA. The CDR3 length is 17 residues. CDR3 amino acids: CASSPNPGVGQNTEAFF. The CDR3 DNA reads TGTGCCAGCAGCCCGAACCCTGGAGTGGGTCAGAACACTGAAGCTTTCTTT.

The CDR3 is CASSQEVGRGLDEQFF. The DNA of the CDR3 is TGTGCCAGCAGCCAAGAAGTCGGCAGGGGGCTTGATGAGCAGTTCTTC. The rearrangement uses TRBV14 and TRBJ2-1; 8 bases match TRBD1. Germline values: CDR1 SGHDN, CDR2 FVKESK. V dropped 0 bases and J dropped 8; count of bases not matched to a gene: 9. The CDR3 is 16 amino acids.

V gene TRBV18 combines with J gene TRBJ2-1; TRBD2 matches at 7 bases. J gave up 4 bases and V 3 bases, and 6 bases lay outside the gene matches. The V gene's germline CDR1 is KGHSH and CDR2 LQKENI. This CDR3 region has 15 residues. CDR3 coding DNA: TGTGCCAGCTCACCGAGGGGAGCGGGGTACAATGAGCAGTTCTTC. Its translation: CASSPRGAGYNEQFF.

The chain links TRBV5-1 to TRBJ1-3; D not resolved. The CDR3 contains 14 residues. Trimming took off 0 bases at V and 2 bases at J, with 6 bases between the two ends. The germline CDR1 and CDR2 sequences are SGHRS and YFSETQ. This CDR3 is CASSLATAGNTIYF. CDR3 coding DNA: TGCGCCAGCAGCTTGGCCACGGCTGGAAACACCATATATTTT.

V and J are TRBV6-4 and TRBJ2-2; D perhaps matches TRBD2 (6 bases). The germline CDR1 and CDR2 sequences are MRHNA and SNTAGT. Deletions cut 3 bases from V and 4 bases from J, with 9 bases between. There are 14 residues in the CDR3. This CDR3 is CASSEWGGTGELFF. The CDR3 bases are TGTGCCAGCAGTGAGTGGGGAGGCACCGGGGAGCTGTTTTTT.

This clone occurred a few times. The V call is TRBV6-1, the J call TRBJ2-1, with 13 bases aligning to TRBD2. The CDR3 extends over 15 amino acids. Germline V gene data show CDR1 as MNHNS and CDR2 as SASEGT. V dropped 6 bases and J dropped 6; count of bases not matched to a gene: 5. In DNA form, the CDR3 reads TGTGCCAGCAGCATACTAGCGGGGGGGCCCAATGAGCAGTTCTTC. This gives the protein CASSILAGGPNEQFF.